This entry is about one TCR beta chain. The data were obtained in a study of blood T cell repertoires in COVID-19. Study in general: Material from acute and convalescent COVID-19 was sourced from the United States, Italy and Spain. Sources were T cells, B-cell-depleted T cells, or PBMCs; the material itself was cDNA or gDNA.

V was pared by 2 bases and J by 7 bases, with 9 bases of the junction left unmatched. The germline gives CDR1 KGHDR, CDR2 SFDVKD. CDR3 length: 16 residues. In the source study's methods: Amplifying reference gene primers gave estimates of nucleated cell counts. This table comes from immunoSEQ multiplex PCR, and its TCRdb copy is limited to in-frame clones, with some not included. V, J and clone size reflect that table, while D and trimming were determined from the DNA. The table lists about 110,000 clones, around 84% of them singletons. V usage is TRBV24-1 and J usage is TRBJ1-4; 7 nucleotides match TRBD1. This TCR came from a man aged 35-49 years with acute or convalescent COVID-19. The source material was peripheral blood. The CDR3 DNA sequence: TGTGCCACCAGTGATTATCGGACAGGCTCAGGTGAAAAACTGTTTTTT. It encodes CATSDYRTGSGEKLFF.